The rows below give T cell receptor beta chains drawn from one sample of a study of regulatory T cells in long-lasting Graves disease. TCRdb re-called the multiplex PCR reads with MiXCR, one entry per CDR3 protein. Seen here are around 510,000 distinct CDR3 sequences, around 21% observed once, and the top ten hold roughly 8%. Sequenced here: peripheral blood mononuclear cells (PBMCs), sampled when the disease was refractory, from a patient treated with antithyroid drugs. The source of these receptors is a female donor with Graves disease. Both conserved end residues are part of each CDR3. A D gene is named only where the DNA matches it firmly. Not every row has a clone size; where given, it reads once, few, many or a size class.

len	v_gene	j_gene	d_gene	abundance	CDR3aa	CDR3nt
15	TRBV4-3	TRBJ1-1	NA	NA	CASSRNLLANTEAFF	TGCGCCAGCAGCCGGAATCTGTTGGCGAACACTGAAGCTTTCTTT
16	TRBV5-5	TRBJ1-1	TRBD1	many	CASSAGQGAMNTEAFF	TGTGCCAGCAGCGCCGGACAGGGGGCAATGAACACTGAAGCTTTCTTT
15	TRBV11-2	TRBJ2-2	NA	few	CASSLVGVRTGELFF	TGTGCCAGCAGCTTAGTTGGAGTAAGGACCGGGGAGCTGTTTTTT
15	TRBV19	TRBJ1-5	TRBD1	NA	CASSLPGQGLQPQHF	TGTGCCAGTAGTCTTCCGGGACAGGGTCTTCAGCCCCAGCATTTT
13	TRBV30	TRBJ2-2	NA	NA	CAWSDRNTGELFF	TGTGCCTGGAGTGACAGGAACACCGGGGAGCTGTTTTTT
15	TRBV19	TRBJ2-5	TRBD2	many	CASSTQGLAGETQYF	TGTGCCAGTAGTACCCAAGGACTAGCGGGGGAGACCCAGTACTTC
15	TRBV20-1	TRBJ2-7	TRBD2	NA	CSAKLSGRVMYEQYF	TGCAGTGCTAAACTTAGCGGGAGGGTCATGTACGAGCAGTACTTC
13	TRBV20-1	TRBJ1-1	TRBD1	many	CSARKGAGTEAFF	TGCAGTGCCAGAAAGGGGGCGGGGACTGAAGCTTTCTTT
15	TRBV5-1	TRBJ1-2	NA	few	CASSLGDPTLYGYTF	TGCGCCAGCAGCTTGGGGGACCCTACGCTCTATGGCTACACCTTC
12	TRBV29-1	TRBJ2-5	TRBD2	many	CSAAAGVETQYF	TGCAGCGCCGCGGCGGGAGTAGAGACCCAGTACTTC
14	TRBV15	TRBJ2-7	NA	many	CATSITGGINEQYF	TGTGCCACCAGCATTACTGGAGGGATCAACGAGCAGTACTTC
15	TRBV7-9	TRBJ2-3	TRBD2	few	CASSSFAGATDTQYF	TGTGCCAGCAGCAGTTTTGCGGGAGCAACAGATACGCAGTATTTT
15	TRBV27	TRBJ1-6	NA	many	CASSPVGPGNSPLHF	TGTGCCAGCAGCCCCGTGGGCCCGGGGAATTCACCCCTCCACTTT
14	TRBV9	TRBJ1-2	NA	NA	CASSPQGRDYGYTF	TGTGCCAGCAGCCCCCAGGGCAGGGACTATGGCTACACCTTC
14	TRBV6-1	TRBJ2-5	NA	NA	CASSQRANQETQHF	TGTGCCAGCAGTCAAAGGGCGAATCAAGAGACCCAGCACTTC
16	TRBV28	TRBJ2-7	TRBD2	NA	CASSLSGLAGANEQYF	TGTGCCAGCAGTTTATCCGGACTAGCGGGAGCGAACGAGCAGTACTTC
14	TRBV15	TRBJ1-2	TRBD1	many	CATSRDRALYGYTF	TGTGCCACCTCGAGGGACAGGGCTTTATATGGCTACACCTTC
16	TRBV9	TRBJ2-5	TRBD2	many	CASSQLAGGSGETQYF	TGTGCCAGCAGCCAACTAGCGGGAGGATCGGGGGAGACCCAGTACTTC
14	TRBV6-5	TRBJ2-5	NA	many	CASSYSSGVGTQYF	TGTGCCAGCAGTTACTCGAGTGGGGTGGGGACCCAGTACTTC
16	TRBV5-1	TRBJ2-1	NA	NA	CASSLSRGGSYNEQFF	TGCGCCAGCAGCTTGTCCCGGGGCGGCTCCTACAATGAGCAGTTCTTC
14	TRBV11-2	TRBJ2-2	NA	many	CASSLIRGPGELFF	TGTGCCAGCAGCTTAATCCGGGGACCCGGGGAGCTGTTTTTT
14	TRBV6-1	TRBJ2-7	TRBD1	many	CASSATGSPFEQYF	TGTGCCAGCAGTGCGACAGGGAGCCCGTTCGAGCAGTACTTC
14	TRBV3-1	TRBJ2-5	NA	few	CASSQVGRKETQYF	TGTGCCAGCAGCCAAGTCGGCAGAAAAGAGACCCAGTACTTC
15	TRBV6-9	TRBJ2-3	NA	NA	CASSYGFPHTDTQYF	TGTGCCAGCAGTTATGGGTTTCCCCACACAGATACGCAGTATTTT
15	TRBV24-1	TRBJ2-7	TRBD2	many	CATSPRTSGSYEQYF	TGTGCCACCAGTCCGCGGACTAGCGGATCCTACGAGCAGTACTTC
12	TRBV30	TRBJ2-1	NA	NA	CAWSVPSAEQFF	TGTGCCTGGAGTGTACCCTCTGCTGAGCAGTTCTTC
12	TRBV4-1	TRBJ2-2	NA	NA	CASSAIAGELFF	TGCGCCAGCTCCGCCATCGCCGGGGAGCTGTTTTTT
18	TRBV2	TRBJ2-7	TRBD2	many	CASSGPGTSGRARNEQYF	TGTGCCAGCAGTGGCCCTGGGACTAGCGGGAGGGCCCGGAACGAGCAGTACTTC
12	TRBV27	TRBJ2-3	NA	NA	CASTSWLNTQYF	TGTGCCAGCACCTCCTGGCTTAATACGCAGTATTTT
14	TRBV20-1	TRBJ1-5	NA	few	CSAREPIPYQAQHF	TGCAGTGCTAGAGAACCGATCCCATATCAGGCCCAGCATTTT
14	TRBV27	TRBJ2-7	TRBD2	few	CASSSGTSSYEQYF	TGTGCCAGCAGCTCGGGGACTAGCTCGTACGAGCAGTACTTC
14	TRBV6-1	TRBJ2-1	NA	NA	CASSPLGGYNEQFF	TGTGCCAGCAGTCCATTGGGTGGCTACAATGAGCAGTTCTTC
15	TRBV6-5	TRBJ2-7	TRBD2	many	CASSYGAGDSYEQYF	TGTGCCAGCAGTTACGGAGCGGGAGACTCCTACGAGCAGTACTTC
11	TRBV7-2	TRBJ2-7	NA	many	CASSSAPEQYF	TGTGCCAGCAGCTCCGCCCCCGAGCAGTACTTC
13	TRBV6-1	TRBJ2-1	NA	NA	CASVGRDPNEQFF	TGTGCCAGCGTCGGGCGGGACCCCAATGAGCAGTTCTTC
12	TRBV3-1	TRBJ2-7	NA	many	CASSQDPSEQYF	TGTGCCAGCAGCCAAGACCCTAGCGAGCAGTACTTC
16	TRBV5-1	TRBJ2-5	TRBD1	NA	CASSSGGQGSRETQYF	TGCGCCAGCAGCTCGGGGGGACAGGGTAGCCGAGAGACCCAGTACTTC
15	TRBV4-1	TRBJ2-5	TRBD2	few	CASSQGDGGQETQYF	TGCGCCAGCAGCCAAGGCGACGGGGGGCAAGAGACCCAGTACTTC
12	TRBV7-9	TRBJ1-4	NA	NA	CASRDGKRELFF	TGTGCCAGCAGGGACGGAAAAAGGGAACTGTTTTTT
15	TRBV27	TRBJ1-1	NA	many	CASSSPGVMNTEAFF	TGTGCCAGCAGTTCCCCGGGTGTGATGAACACTGAAGCTTTCTTT